This TCR beta chain was identified during a study of molecular identifiers for immune sequencing clone quantification. Listed TCR primers and previously described methods were used for bulk TCR libraries. TCRdb re-derived calls from the PCR reads in MiXCR, one entry per CDR3 protein. The table lists tens of thousands of distinct CDR3 sequences, over 15% of them singletons. V lost 6 bases, J lost 0 bases, and 14 bases stayed unmatched. This CDR3 has 20 residues. This clonotype was detected only once. The chain is built from TRBV12-3 or TRBV12-4 and TRBJ2-2; 12 nucleotides line up with TRBD1. The source is a human donor in good health. Some libraries in this study had Jurkat cell RNA spiked in. Sample: naive CD8+ T cells from blood, with Jurkat cell RNA spiked in. Subset noted: FACS-sorted CD8+CD4-CCR7+CD45RA+ naive T cells. DNA of the CDR3: TGTGCCAGCAGCCTGTTCGCGGGACAGGGGGCTGAGACGAACACCGGGGAGCTGTTTTTT. It is translated as CASSLFAGQGAETNTGELFF.